These T cell receptor beta chains were read from a single sample in a study of blood T cell repertoires in COVID-19. Sequenced by immunoSEQ multiplex PCR; TCRdb stores in-frame clones only, minus some. The sample contains 200,000 to 300,000 clones, roughly 88% of which appear only once. Sequenced sample: PBMCs or T cells enriched from blood (not recorded which). These receptors all come from a woman aged 40-49 years with acute COVID-19. Each CDR3 is given with its conserved first and last residue. The D gene is left open where the match is weak. For some rows the clone size is stated as once, few or many, or as a class when expanded; others skip it.

>TRBV5-6|-|TRBJ1-4|TRBD1
CASSLGQSANEKLFF
TGTGCCAGCAGCCTGGGACAGTCAGCTAACGAAAAACTGTTTTTT
>TRBV7-2|once|TRBJ2-1|TRBD1
CASSLVGTGGYNEQFF
TGTGCCAGCAGCTTAGTGGGGACAGGGGGCTACAATGAGCAGTTCTTC
>TRBV4-3|-|TRBJ2-2|-
CASSQAVGELFF
TGCGCCAGCAGCCAAGCGGTCGGGGAGCTGTTTTTT
>TRBV19|-|TRBJ2-1|TRBD2
CASNGGSLGYNEQFF
TGTGCCAGTAACGGCGGGAGCCTCGGGTACAATGAGCAGTTCTTC
>TRBV7-2|-|TRBJ1-1|-
CASSTFDMVVNTEAFF
TGTGCCAGCAGCACATTCGACATGGTGGTTAACACTGAAGCTTTCTTT
>TRBV5-4|-|TRBJ2-3|-
CASSLAGRGTDTQYF
TGTGCCAGCAGCTTGGCCGGACGGGGGACAGATACGCAGTATTTT
>TRBV10-2|-|TRBJ2-5|-
CASRDSASETQYF
TGCGCCAGCAGGGACAGCGCCTCAGAGACCCAGTACTTC
>TRBV15|once|TRBJ2-1|TRBD2
CATSRERTSGSQGEQFF
TGTGCCACCAGCAGAGAACGGACTAGCGGGAGTCAGGGTGAGCAGTTCTTC
>TRBV27|-|TRBJ1-4|-
CASSLSGRRNEKLFF
TGTGCCAGCAGTTTATCGGGTAGGCGGAATGAAAAACTGTTTTTT
>TRBV7-2|-|TRBJ2-3|-
CASGAGFRSDTQYF
TGTGCCAGCGGCGCGGGATTCAGATCAGATACGCAGTATTTT
>TRBV18|-|TRBJ1-5|-
CASSPSGNESPQHF
TGTGCCAGCTCACCTTCAGGGAACGAATCGCCCCAGCATTTT
>TRBV4-3|-|TRBJ2-2|-
CASSRGLSGNTGELFF
TGCGCCAGCAGCCGGGGACTCTCTGGGAACACCGGGGAGCTGTTTTTT
>TRBV9|once|TRBJ2-3|-
CASSVTPGIEFTDTQYF
TGTGCCAGCAGCGTTACGCCCGGGATCGAGTTCACAGATACGCAGTATTTT
>TRBV14|-|TRBJ1-2|-
CASSRRDSQAYGYTF
TGTGCCAGCAGCCGCCGGGACTCCCAAGCGTATGGCTACACCTTC
>TRBV12-3/TRBV12-4|-|TRBJ2-2|-
CASQAQGTGELFF
TGTGCCAGCCAGGCCCAGGGCACCGGGGAGCTGTTTTTT
>TRBV5-1|-|TRBJ2-5|-
CASSLAIGVETQYF
TGCGCCAGCAGCTTGGCTATCGGGGTGGAGACCCAGTACTTC
>TRBV25-1|-|TRBJ1-4|-
CASSEPDRSNEKLFF
TGTGCCAGCAGTGAGCCCGACAGATCCAATGAAAAACTGTTTTTT
>TRBV7-9|-|TRBJ1-1|-
CASSLEHRTEAFF
TGTGCCAGCAGCTTAGAACACCGCACTGAAGCTTTCTTT
>TRBV6-5|-|TRBJ1-1|-
CASTKRGGLGTEAFF
TGTGCCAGCACCAAAAGGGGGGGGCTGGGAACTGAAGCTTTCTTT
>TRBV25-1|-|TRBJ2-3|-
CASSDTSPPPTDTQYF
TGTGCCAGCAGTGACACTAGCCCGCCGCCCACAGATACGCAGTATTTT
>TRBV5-6|-|TRBJ1-1|-
CASSWGERGSTEAFF
TGTGCCAGCAGCTGGGGTGAGAGGGGGAGCACTGAAGCTTTCTTT
>TRBV7-9|-|TRBJ1-4|-
CASSLSGNEKLFF
TGTGCCAGCAGCTTATCAGGGAATGAAAAACTGTTTTTT
>TRBV7-9|-|TRBJ1-3|-
CASSLGERSGNTIYF
TGTGCCAGCAGCTTAGGAGAACGCTCTGGAAACACCATATATTTT
>TRBV7-8|-|TRBJ1-1|TRBD1
CASSLFSGGVGMNTEAFF
TGTGCCAGCAGCTTATTTTCAGGGGGCGTAGGAATGAACACTGAAGCTTTCTTT
>TRBV5-1|-|TRBJ1-2|-
CASSYGEGGNYGYTF
TGCGCCAGCAGTTACGGAGAGGGAGGTAACTATGGCTACACCTTC
>TRBV21-1|-|TRBJ2-2|-
CASSKEMRRARVPNTGELFF
TGTGCCAGCAGCAAAGAGATGCGCAGGGCCAGGGTTCCGAACACCGGGGAGCTGTTTTTT
>TRBV27|-|TRBJ1-5|TRBD1
CASSPGTGLNQPQHF
TGTGCCAGCAGCCCGGGGACAGGGCTCAATCAGCCCCAGCATTTT
>TRBV28|-|TRBJ2-5|-
CASSPGGGHQETQYF
TGTGCCAGCAGCCCCGGCGGAGGACACCAAGAGACCCAGTACTTC
>TRBV6-4|-|TRBJ2-4|TRBD1
CASGGQGPNIQYF
TGTGCCAGCGGAGGACAGGGTCCCAACATTCAGTACTTC
>TRBV30|once|TRBJ1-2|-
CAWRPTGPYGYTF
TGTGCCTGGAGGCCGACAGGCCCCTATGGCTACACCTTC
>TRBV2|-|TRBJ2-5|TRBD2
CASMPGGETQYF
TGTGCCAGCATGCCGGGGGGGGAGACCCAGTACTTC
>TRBV4-2|once|TRBJ1-2|-
CASGVVGQNHGYTF
TGTGCCAGCGGGGTGGTGGGACAAAACCATGGCTACACCTTC
>TRBV9|-|TRBJ2-3|-
CASSAIQGGTQYF
TGTGCCAGCAGCGCGATCCAGGGGGGTACGCAGTATTTT
>TRBV7-2|-|TRBJ2-3|-
CASSSFADTQYF
TGTGCCAGCAGCTCCTTCGCAGATACGCAGTATTTT
>TRBV6-1|-|TRBJ2-1|-
CASSEARTGFERDYNEQFF
TGTGCCAGCAGTGAAGCTCGGACAGGGTTCGAGCGGGACTACAATGAGCAGTTCTTC
>TRBV5-6|-|TRBJ2-1|-
CASSPEIREAEQFF
TGTGCCAGCAGCCCCGAAATCAGAGAGGCTGAGCAGTTCTTC
>TRBV11-2|-|TRBJ1-6|-
CASSLDRRTPLHF
TGTGCCAGCAGCTTAGACAGGAGGACACCCCTCCACTTT
>TRBV12-3/TRBV12-4|-|TRBJ2-1|-
CASRISSYNEQFF
TGTGCCAGCAGGATTAGCTCCTACAATGAGCAGTTCTTC
>TRBV5-1|-|TRBJ1-3|-
CASSLQGTHTYSGNTIYF
TGCGCCAGCAGCTTGCAGGGGACACATACGTACTCTGGAAACACCATATATTTT
>TRBV18|-|TRBJ1-1|TRBD1
CASSPLRQGGINTEAFF
TGTGCCAGCTCACCATTAAGACAGGGGGGGATTAACACTGAAGCTTTCTTT
>TRBV5-4|once|TRBJ2-1|-
CASSLAVQNEQFF
TGTGCCAGCAGCTTAGCGGTTCAGAATGAGCAGTTCTTC
>TRBV2|-|TRBJ1-2|-
CASSERGYTF
TGTGCCAGCAGTGAGAGGGGCTACACCTTC
>TRBV7-6|-|TRBJ1-3|TRBD1
CASSRQGGQSFSGNTIYF
TGTGCCAGCAGCCGCCAGGGGGGACAGTCCTTCTCTGGAAACACCATATATTTT
>TRBV7-9|-|TRBJ2-3|-
CASSYQLDTQYF
TGTGCCAGCAGCTACCAACTTGATACGCAGTATTTT
>TRBV2|-|TRBJ2-3|TRBD1
CASSHGQVPDTQYF
TGTGCCAGCAGCCATGGACAGGTCCCCGATACGCAGTATTTT
>TRBV7-9|-|TRBJ1-1|-
CASSVPGHPNTEAFF
TGTGCCAGCAGCGTTCCGGGACACCCGAACACTGAAGCTTTCTTT
>TRBV4-2|-|TRBJ1-2|TRBD1
CASSQTGTGIQSGGYTF
TGTGCCAGCAGTCAAACTGGGACAGGGATCCAAAGTGGGGGCTACACCTTC
>TRBV24-1|few|TRBJ2-4|-
CATSDSRTGRGIQYF
TGTGCCACCAGTGATTCCCGGACAGGGAGGGGCATTCAGTACTTC
>TRBV5-5|-|TRBJ2-5|-
CASSLLVQGTQYF
TGTGCCAGCAGCTTACTAGTTCAAGGGACCCAGTACTTC
>TRBV2|-|TRBJ2-1|TRBD1
CASSEGGTEYNEQFF
TGTGCCAGCAGTGAAGGAGGGACAGAGTACAATGAGCAGTTCTTC
>TRBV27|-|TRBJ2-1|TRBD2
CASSPVVAGGRVNNEQFF
TGTGCCAGCAGCCCGGTGGTAGCGGGGGGGCGGGTAAACAATGAGCAGTTCTTC
>TRBV5-6|-|TRBJ2-7|-
CASSLGTPYEQYF
TGTGCCAGCAGCCTCGGGACACCCTACGAGCAGTACTTC
>TRBV10-2|-|TRBJ2-5|TRBD1
CASSESGTEETQYF
TGCGCCAGCAGTGAGTCGGGGACAGAAGAGACCCAGTACTTC
>TRBV4-3|-|TRBJ2-7|-
CASSQVGLGKYEQYF
TGCGCCAGCAGCCAAGTAGGTCTCGGGAAATACGAGCAGTACTTC